Shown below are 9 T cell receptor beta chains from a single sample sequenced in a study of Ad26.COV2.S vaccination and SARS-CoV-2 variants. The treatment denotes: over 15 received Ad26.COV2.S at low or high dose, single or two shots; 5 received placebo; per-sample allocation not given. Day 63 after the first vaccine or placebo injection was the time point for sampling. The data were produced by immunoSEQ multiplex PCR, yet TCRdb's version contains in-frame clones alone and is incomplete. The data hold about 460,000 clones, with 89% observed a single time. The source material was peripheral blood, sampled in a trial of Ad26.COV2.S vaccine versus placebo. These receptors were collected from a person aged 18-65 years who received the Ad26.COV2.S COVID-19 vaccine or a placebo.

The chain links TRBV5-4 to TRBJ1-2; 8 bases line up with TRBD1. The germline gives CDR1 SGHNT, CDR2 YYREEE (reference sequence). J was trimmed by 8 bases and V by 4 bases; bases with no gene match: 19. CDR3 length equals 17 residues. For the CDR3, the DNA is TGTGCCAGCAGCCCTCCCCAGCAGGGGGCGCCGAGTCGAGGCTACACCTTC. It is translated as CASSPPQQGAPSRGYTF.

The count of this clone is one. J is TRBJ1-1 and V is TRBV3-1 (or the pseudogene TRBV3-2); possible D gene TRBD1, 5 bases. Looked up from germline, CDR1 is LGHDT and CDR2 is YNNKEL (reference sequence). The length of the CDR3 is 13 residues. Trimming removed 5 bases from V and 6 bases from J, with 13 bases in between. The CDR3 nucleotides read TGTGCCAGCAGCGCTTTATCGGGGGCTGAAGCTTTCTTT. It yields the protein CASSALSGAEAFF.

This chain uses TRBV5-1 with TRBJ2-3; D is possibly TRBD2 (5 bases). There are 14 residues in the CDR3. Between the trimmed V and J ends, which lost 0 bases and 2 bases, there was a span of 7 bases. The germline V gene encodes CDR1 SGHRS and CDR2 YFSETQ. CDR3: CASSLGLATDTQYF. The DNA of the CDR3 is TGCGCCAGCAGCTTGGGGCTAGCCACAGATACGCAGTATTTT.

CDR3 sequence: CASSLVGTGGNQPQHF. DNA for the CDR3: TGTGCCAGCAGCTTAGTCGGGACAGGGGGCAATCAGCCCCAGCATTTT. V gene TRBV7-2 combines with J gene TRBJ1-5, with 10 bases aligning to TRBD1. Germline CDR1 reads SGHTA; CDR2 reads FQGNSA. J was trimmed by 2 bases and V by 1 base; bases with no gene match: 2. The CDR3 contains 16 residues.

The chain is built from TRBV20-1 and TRBJ1-4; D is unclear. Germline V gene sequence: CDR1 DFQATT, CDR2 SNEGSKA (reference sequence). The germline V and J ends were trimmed by 3 bases and 6 bases, with 17 bases remaining between them. CDR3 size: 15 residues. CDR3 bases: TGCAGTGCTAGTACCGTACCCGACCGAGATGAAAAACTGTTTTTT. Translated: CSASTVPDRDEKLFF.

This clone was counted only a few times. This chain connects TRBV5-6 to TRBJ1-4, with D possibly TRBD1 on 5 matching bases. Germline lookup yields CDR1 SGHDT and CDR2 YYEEEE. The CDR3 totals 14 residues. The V gene lost 2 bases and the J gene lost 10 bases, with 15 bases spanning the gap. CDR3 loop: CASSFRDFGRKLFF. The CDR3 nucleotides are TGTGCCAGCAGCTTCAGGGATTTCGGGAGAAAACTGTTTTTT.

The rearrangement joins TRBV30 to TRBJ1-4; D unclear. The germline V gene has CDR1 GTSNPN and CDR2 SVGIG (reference sequence). This CDR3 is built from 14 residues. Trimming left V 0 bases short and J 7 bases short, with 12 bases between. CDR3 sequence reads: CAWSVPGRSEKLFF. The CDR3 DNA reads TGTGCCTGGAGTGTACCGGGTCGGAGTGAAAAACTGTTTTTT.

V and J are TRBV20-1 and TRBJ1-6; D is unclear. This CDR3 region has 15 residues. Trimming removed 3 bases at V and 7 bases at J, with 16 bases between. CDR1 is DFQATT and CDR2 is SNEGSKA in the germline V gene (reference sequence). This CDR3 is CSASLGPWRNSPLHF. The CDR3 region has the DNA TGCAGTGCTAGTTTGGGTCCCTGGAGGAATTCACCCCTCCACTTT.

This clone turned up a few times. The CDR3 is CASSLVGTSGGNIQYF. CDR3 nucleotides: TGTGCCAGCAGCTTGGTTGGGACTAGCGGGGGGAACATTCAGTACTTC. The chain joins TRBV5-5 to TRBJ2-4; 15 nucleotides agree with TRBD2. The CDR3 extends over 16 amino acids. Losses at the gene ends were 0 bases for V and 7 bases for J; bases not matched to a gene: 2. The germline V gene has CDR1 SGHKS and CDR2 YYEKEE (reference sequence).